Below, one TCR beta chain is given with its context. Per the study methods: For nucleated cells, counts were estimated from reference gene primer amplification. Measured with immunoSEQ multiplex PCR; TCRdb has only the in-frame clones, and not every one. The D gene and trimming were derived from the DNA, and the V and J assignments and clone size from that table. This table has about 200,000 clones, approximately 81% appearing once. This sample is drawn from a study of blood T cell repertoires in COVID-19. Trimming cost V 6 bases and J 3 bases, with 10 bases left between them. Looked up from germline, CDR1 is LGHNT and CDR2 is FRNRAP. The CDR3 length is 13 residues.

Sequenced: peripheral blood. The receptor was isolated from an elderly woman with acute or convalescent COVID-19. The chain employs TRBV12-5 and TRBJ2-3, with D possibly being TRBD1 (5 bases). The CDR3 coding sequence is TGTGCTAGTGGCCCGACAGAAACAGATACGCAGTATTTT. Translating gives CASGPTETDTQYF.